This T cell receptor (beta chain) was retrieved from a study of blood T cell repertoires in COVID-19. Only in-frame clones appear in the TCRdb table, and some are missing; sequencing was by immunoSEQ multiplex PCR. The sample carries more than 200,000 clones, about 86% recorded once. This clone appeared a single time. The V and J ends lost 2 bases and 0 bases respectively, with 23 bases between them. The CDR3 covers 19 residues. Germline CDR1 is MNHEY and CDR2 is SMNVEV (reference sequence). The material sequenced was peripheral blood. The genes are TRBV27 and TRBJ2-7; possibly TRBD2 for D (5 bases). The receptor's source is a woman aged 45-60 years with COVID-19, enrolled during active disease. The CDR3 is CASSLKGAYFYLLSYEQYF. In DNA, the CDR3 is TGTGCCAGCAGTTTAAAGGGAGCCTATTTCTATTTACTCTCCTACGAGCAGTACTTC.